The rows below give T cell receptor beta chains drawn from one sample of a study of preoperative IRX-2 immunotherapy in early breast cancer. The repertoire was sequenced with immunoSEQ multiplex PCR; TCRdb's copy has only in-frame clones and lacks some. The repertoire holds around 34,000 clones, with over 90% as singletons. The specimen was taken from a patient treated with IRX-2 immunotherapy. Every receptor here comes from a human donor with breast cancer. Each CDR3 is given with its conserved first and last residue. Each record gives: V gene, clone size, D gene, J gene, CDR3 protein. A D gene is named only where the DNA matches it firmly. The size of a clone is reported for some rows only, either as once, few or many, or as a class for expanded clones.

TRBV19	-	-	TRBJ1-5	CASSVVRASNQPQHF
TRBV6-5	-	TRBD1	TRBJ1-2	CASSYVRPGQGTSYTF
TRBV15	-	-	TRBJ2-1	CATSPVLAYNEQFF
TRBV15	-	TRBD2	TRBJ2-7	CATSRDMTSGRDEQYF
TRBV5-4	once	-	TRBJ2-1	CASARVNEQFF
TRBV23-1	-	TRBD1	TRBJ2-7	CASSPRDRSYEQYF
TRBV6-6	-	-	TRBJ1-1	CASSKTANTEAFF
TRBV25-1	-	-	TRBJ1-3	CASKMANTIYF
TRBV28	-	TRBD1	TRBJ1-4	CASAKEDRINEKLFF
TRBV14	-	TRBD2	TRBJ2-2	CASSWGLAGKSRVTGELFF
TRBV19	-	-	TRBJ2-3	CASSLKPGTRTDTQYF
TRBV7-2	-	-	TRBJ2-5	CASRTRVLRRGLQETQYF
TRBV18	-	-	TRBJ2-5	CASSLTHQETQYF
TRBV19	-	TRBD2	TRBJ2-5	CASSITGTSGEETQYF
TRBV30	-	TRBD1	TRBJ2-7	CAFNQGVLGEQYF
TRBV11-2	-	-	TRBJ1-2	CASSLDPLGGYTF
TRBV18	-	TRBD1	TRBJ1-4	CASSTPGGINEKLFF
TRBV27	-	-	TRBJ1-5	CASRSGSGGRLYSNQPQHF
TRBV6-6	once	-	TRBJ2-7	CAPRDSLVHEQYF
TRBV19	-	TRBD2	TRBJ2-3	CASSGSRLAGGGTDTQYF
TRBV18	-	-	TRBJ1-1	CASSPGSLNTEAFF
TRBV27	-	-	TRBJ2-3	CASRGSRVADTQYF
TRBV2	-	-	TRBJ2-1	CASTSGRSSYNEQFF
TRBV28	-	-	TRBJ1-2	CASSLGANYGYTF
TRBV18	-	-	TRBJ1-4	CASSPIDQDATNEKLFF
TRBV29-1	-	-	TRBJ1-2	CSVEDLGLRDGYTF
TRBV9	-	-	TRBJ2-1	CASSVGRVGNNEQFF
TRBV25-1	-	TRBD1	TRBJ2-7	CASSERQGSTYEQYF
TRBV10-3	-	-	TRBJ2-3	CAISSPVGTTDTQYF
TRBV6-5	-	-	TRBJ2-1	CASSRRSSYNEQFF
TRBV7-2	-	-	TRBJ2-5	CASSPRQVLGTQYF
TRBV2	-	TRBD2	TRBJ2-1	CASRGLAYHNEQFF
TRBV19	-	TRBD1	TRBJ1-4	CASSVIDRVTNEKLFF
TRBV7-6	few	-	TRBJ1-2	CASSPSGGTYGYTF
TRBV2	-	-	TRBJ2-1	CASGFLGSRTGIEQFF
TRBV29-1	-	-	TRBJ2-1	CSVSEEQFF
TRBV14	-	-	TRBJ2-2	CASSHQKRVNTGELFF
TRBV6-6	-	-	TRBJ1-2	CASSYGGHVYGYTF
TRBV11-2	-	TRBD2	TRBJ2-3	CASSLGLAGHTDTQYF
TRBV9	-	TRBD2	TRBJ2-1	CASSVGGRGYNEQFF
TRBV4-1	-	-	TRBJ1-2	CASSRRDGYYGYTF
TRBV7-9	once	-	TRBJ2-7	CASSLGRGQGIYEQYF
TRBV4-1	-	TRBD1	TRBJ1-6	CASSQEGQGISPLHF
TRBV14	-	TRBD2	TRBJ2-1	CASSAPGLALNEQFF
TRBV5-1	-	-	TRBJ2-1	CASSLSVGGIDEQFF
TRBV7-2	-	TRBD2	TRBJ2-7	CASRREGYEQYF
TRBV6-5	-	-	TRBJ1-5	CASSRDTFQPQHF
TRBV25-1	-	-	TRBJ2-7	CASRSLEGDYEQYF
TRBV2	-	-	TRBJ1-1	CASQIGGNTEAFF
TRBV28	-	TRBD2	TRBJ2-1	CASSLWASGNYNEQFF
TRBV9	-	TRBD1	TRBJ1-5	CASSLGTGDQPQHF